What follows are 15 T cell receptor beta chains derived from one specimen sequenced in a study of CD8+ T cells in alopecia areata. cDNA reverse transcribed from extracted RNA served as the sequencing template. Generated by immunoSEQ multiplex PCR, the TCRdb table keeps only in-frame clones and is missing some. The sample holds 150,000 or so clones, under 60% seen once. This specimen consisted of CD8+ T cells sorted from blood, obtained at week 0. The receptor source for this set is a human donor with alopecia areata.

This clone was seen a few times. Other DNA sequences in this sample translate to the same CDR3. This chain links TRBV30 with TRBJ1-1; D gene unclear. CDR1 and CDR2 from the germline V gene are GTSNPN and SVGIG (reference sequence). The CDR3 extends over 11 amino acids. Between the trimmed V and J ends, which lost 7 bases and 1 base, there was a span of 7 bases. CDR3: CALQGNTEAFF. CDR3 bases: TGTGCCTTACAAGGGAACACTGAAGCTTTCTTT.

V and J are TRBV29-1 and TRBJ1-2; D is ambiguous. Germline CDR1 and CDR2: SQVTM and ANQGSEA. This CDR3 has 11 residues. V was cut by 4 bases and J by 6 bases, with 9 bases left in between. Written as DNA, the CDR3 is TGCAGCGTTGCGGGGAGTGATGGCTACACCTTC. This sequence encodes CSVAGSDGYTF.

On this clone itself: The same CDR3 arises from other DNA sequences in this sample as well. The chain uses TRBV30 and TRBJ2-7; D gene ambiguous. Trimming stripped 3 bases from V and 3 bases from J, with 6 bases between. CDR3 size: 11 residues. Per the germline V gene, CDR1 is GTSNPN and CDR2 is SVGIG (reference sequence). CDR3 DNA: TGTGCCTGGAGCTCGGGCTACGAGCAGTACTTC. It codes for CAWSSGYEQYF.

The chain recombines TRBV29-1 with TRBJ1-1; no clear D gene. The CDR3 runs to 14 residues. The germline CDR1 and CDR2 sequences are SQVTM and ANQGSEA. V lost 2 bases, J lost 0 bases, and 10 bases lay in between. CDR3 in amino acids: CSVERGRMNTEAFF. The DNA of the CDR3 is TGCAGCGTTGAACGCGGCAGAATGAACACTGAAGCTTTCTTT.

This clone was counted between two and nine times. The chain couples TRBV12-5 to TRBJ2-3; D unresolved. V was shortened by 7 bases and J by 8 bases, with 16 bases between the two germline ends. Germline V gives CDR1 LGHNT, CDR2 FRNRAP. The CDR3 has 13 residues. CDR3 loop: CASVGLGPPTQYF. The CDR3 DNA follows: TGTGCTAGTGTAGGGCTAGGCCCGCCTACGCAGTATTTT.

The J gene is TRBJ2-5, the V gene TRBV29-1; TRBD2 matches at 13 bases. This CDR3 has 14 amino acids. V was clipped by 5 bases and J by 3 bases; unmatched bases: 3. Germline CDR1 and CDR2: SQVTM and ANQGSEA. CDR3 DNA sequence: TGCAGCGTTTCCGGGACTAGCGGGGAAGAGACCCAGTACTTC. Translation: CSVSGTSGEETQYF.

This clone has just one count. The chain is built from TRBV27 and TRBJ2-7; no definite D call. The CDR3 extends over 15 amino acids. Between the trimmed V and J ends, which lost 3 bases and 3 bases, there was a span of 15 bases. Germline V CDR1 and CDR2: MNHEY, SMNVEV (reference sequence). The CDR3 protein is CASSFARTTLYEQYF. The CDR3 nucleotides are TGTGCCAGCAGTTTTGCCAGGACGACCCTCTACGAGCAGTACTTC.

The genes are TRBV29-1 and TRBJ2-5; possibly TRBD1 for D (5 bases). The CDR3 is 14 residues long. V was cut by 0 bases and J by 5 bases, with 13 bases left in between. The V gene's germline CDR1 is SQVTM and CDR2 ANQGSEA. In DNA form, the CDR3 reads TGCAGCGTTGAAGATCAGGTGGGGCGGGAGACCCAGTACTTC. Protein product: CSVEDQVGRETQYF.

The V and J genes are TRBV27 and TRBJ1-4, with unresolved D. The CDR3 runs 15 residues. V lost 5 bases and J lost 5, with 15 bases in between. CDR1 and CDR2 from the germline V gene are MNHEY and SMNVEV (reference sequence). The CDR3 DNA reads as TGTGCCAGCAGTCCCTCTGGAGGGCAGAATGAAAAACTGTTTTTT. Its translation is CASSPSGGQNEKLFF.

This clone occurred a few times. This rearrangement joins TRBV14 to TRBJ2-1, with 8 bases fitting TRBD2. Germline assignment: CDR1 SGHDN and CDR2 FVKESK. With V trimmed by 5 bases and J by 8 bases, 11 bases remained unmatched. This CDR3 spans 15 amino acids. This CDR3 reads CASSTGLGRVHEQFF. CDR3 nucleotides: TGTGCCAGCAGCACGGGACTAGGGCGTGTGCATGAGCAGTTCTTC.

This clone occurred once. V gene TRBV28 combines with J gene TRBJ2-5, with D maybe TRBD1 (6 bases). The CDR3 length is 16 residues. In germline, CDR1 is MDHEN, CDR2 SYDVKM. The V gene lost 2 bases and the J gene lost 5 bases, with 18 bases spanning the gap. The DNA of the CDR3 is TGTGCCAGCAGTTTAAGGCACAGGGTCCTGTTGGAGACCCAGTACTTC. Translation gives CASSLRHRVLLETQYF.

A few counts support this clone. The gene calls are TRBV19 and TRBJ1-4, with D maybe TRBD1 (5 bases). Trimming stripped 7 bases from V and 0 bases from J, with 9 bases between. CDR1 is LNHDA and CDR2 is SQIVND in the germline V gene (reference sequence). The CDR3 is 14 amino acids. This CDR3 reads CASMGDATNEKLFF. The CDR3, as DNA: TGTGCCAGTATGGGGGATGCAACTAATGAAAAACTGTTTTTT.

The chain employs TRBV10-3 and TRBJ2-7; weak D call: TRBD2 (5 bases). Per the germline V gene, CDR1 is ENHRY and CDR2 is SYGVKD. The CDR3 totals 13 residues. Trimming took off 4 bases at V and 5 bases at J, with 12 bases between the two ends. CDR3 DNA sequence: TGTGCCATCAGTGGAGGGCTAGAGGACGAGCAGTACTTC. Its translation is CAISGGLEDEQYF.

The chain combines TRBV13 with TRBJ2-2, with D possibly called TRBD1 or TRBD2 (6 bases each). Germline V gives CDR1 PRHDT, CDR2 FYEKMQ (reference sequence). The CDR3 loop spans 13 amino acids. V was cut by 7 bases and J by 6 bases, with 12 bases left in between. As DNA, the CDR3 is TGTGCCAGCAAACAGGGAGGACCCGGGGAGCTGTTTTTT. Translated, it gives CASKQGGPGELFF.

This chain links TRBV7-9 with TRBJ1-1; tentatively, D is TRBD1 (5 bases). Between the trimmed V and J ends, which lost 3 bases and 3 bases, there was a span of 8 bases. This CDR3 has 13 residues. Germline values: CDR1 SEHNR, CDR2 FQNEAQ (reference sequence). The CDR3 sequence is CASSFGGDTEAFF. The CDR3 region has the DNA TGTGCCAGCAGCTTCGGGGGGGACACTGAAGCTTTCTTT.